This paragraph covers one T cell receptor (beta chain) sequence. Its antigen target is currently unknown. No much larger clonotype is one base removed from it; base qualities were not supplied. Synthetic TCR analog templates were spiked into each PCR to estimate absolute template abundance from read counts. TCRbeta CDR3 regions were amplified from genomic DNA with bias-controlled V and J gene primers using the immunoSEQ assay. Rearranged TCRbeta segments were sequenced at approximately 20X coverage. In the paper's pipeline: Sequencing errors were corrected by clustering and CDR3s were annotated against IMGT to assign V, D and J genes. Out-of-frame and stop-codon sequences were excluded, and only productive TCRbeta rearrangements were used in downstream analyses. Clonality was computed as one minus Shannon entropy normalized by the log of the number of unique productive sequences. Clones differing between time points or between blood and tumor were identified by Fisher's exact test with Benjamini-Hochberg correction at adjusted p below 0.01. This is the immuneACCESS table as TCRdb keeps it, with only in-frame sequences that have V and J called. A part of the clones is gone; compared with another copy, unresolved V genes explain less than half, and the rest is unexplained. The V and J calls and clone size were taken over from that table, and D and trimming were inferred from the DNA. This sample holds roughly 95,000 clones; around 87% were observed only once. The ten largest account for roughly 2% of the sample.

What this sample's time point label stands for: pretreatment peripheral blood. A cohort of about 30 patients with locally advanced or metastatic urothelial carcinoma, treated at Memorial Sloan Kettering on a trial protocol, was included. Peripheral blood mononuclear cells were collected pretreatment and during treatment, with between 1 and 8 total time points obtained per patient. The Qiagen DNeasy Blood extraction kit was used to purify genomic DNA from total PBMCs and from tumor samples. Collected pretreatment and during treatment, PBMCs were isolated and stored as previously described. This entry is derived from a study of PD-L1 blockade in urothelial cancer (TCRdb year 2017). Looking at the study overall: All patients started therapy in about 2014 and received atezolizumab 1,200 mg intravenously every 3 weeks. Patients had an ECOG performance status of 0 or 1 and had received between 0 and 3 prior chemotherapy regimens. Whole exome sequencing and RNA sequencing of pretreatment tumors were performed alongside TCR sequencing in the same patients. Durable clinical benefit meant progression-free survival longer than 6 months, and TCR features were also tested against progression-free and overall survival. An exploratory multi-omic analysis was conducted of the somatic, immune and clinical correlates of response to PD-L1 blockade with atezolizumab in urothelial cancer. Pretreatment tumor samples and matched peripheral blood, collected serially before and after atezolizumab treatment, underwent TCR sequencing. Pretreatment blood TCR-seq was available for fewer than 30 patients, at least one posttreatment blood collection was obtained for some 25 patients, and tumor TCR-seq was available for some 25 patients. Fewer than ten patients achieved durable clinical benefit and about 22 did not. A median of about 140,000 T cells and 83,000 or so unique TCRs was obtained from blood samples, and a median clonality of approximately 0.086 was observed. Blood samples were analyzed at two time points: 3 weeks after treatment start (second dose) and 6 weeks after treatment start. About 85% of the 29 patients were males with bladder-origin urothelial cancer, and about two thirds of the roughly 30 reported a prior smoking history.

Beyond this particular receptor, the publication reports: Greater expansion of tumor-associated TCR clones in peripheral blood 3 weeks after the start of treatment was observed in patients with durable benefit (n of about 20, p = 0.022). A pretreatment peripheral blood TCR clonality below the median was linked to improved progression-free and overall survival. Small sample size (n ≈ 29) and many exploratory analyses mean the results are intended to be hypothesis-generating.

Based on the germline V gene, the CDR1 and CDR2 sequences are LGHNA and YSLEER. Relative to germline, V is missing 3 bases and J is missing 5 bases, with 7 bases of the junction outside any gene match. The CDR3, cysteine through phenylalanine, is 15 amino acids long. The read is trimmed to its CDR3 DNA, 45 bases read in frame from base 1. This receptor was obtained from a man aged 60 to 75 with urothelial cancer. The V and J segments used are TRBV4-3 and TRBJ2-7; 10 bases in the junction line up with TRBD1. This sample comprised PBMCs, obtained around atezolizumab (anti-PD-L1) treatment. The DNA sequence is TGCGCCAGCAGCCACACCGGGACAGGGGTAAACGAGCAGTACTTC. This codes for CASSHTGTGVNEQYF.